A single sample is the source of the 13 T cell receptor beta chains below, sequenced in a study of shared clonotypes between healthy human individuals. Profiled with immunoSEQ multiplex PCR; TCRdb holds only in-frame clones, not every one. The profile shows a few hundred thousand clones, around three quarters of them singletons. The sample was PBMCs. These receptors originate from a woman aged 40-49 years in good health. Some clones in this sample may be carry-over from other donors' samples.

This clone was recorded only once. The chain recombines TRBV27 with TRBJ2-7; the D gene is possibly TRBD2 (5 bases). Trimming left V 3 bases short and J 2 bases short, with 11 bases between. CDR1 is MNHEY and CDR2 is SMNVEV in the germline V gene (reference sequence). The CDR3 extends over 14 amino acids. The CDR3 DNA sequence: TGTGCCAGCAGTTTCGTGAGGGCCCCCTACGAGCAGTACTTC. Encoded protein: CASSFVRAPYEQYF.

This clone was detected a few times. J is TRBJ2-1 and V is TRBV5-6, with TRBD1 identical over 8 bases. This CDR3 contains 17 residues. V lost 0 bases to trimming and J lost 0 bases; unmatched junction nucleotides: 5. Germline V lookup: CDR1 SGHDT, CDR2 YYEEEE. The CDR3 protein is CASSLGGQGGSYNEQFF. The CDR3 DNA is TGTGCCAGCAGCTTGGGCGGACAGGGAGGCTCCTACAATGAGCAGTTCTTC.

The chain couples TRBV5-1 to TRBJ2-5; the D gene could be TRBD1 or TRBD2 (5 bases each). The tail of the sequence fits TRBJ2-7 better, so the J call may be wrong. This CDR3 spans 12 amino acids. Germline-derived CDR1 and CDR2 are SGHRS and YFSETQ. CDR3 bases: TGCGCCAGCGGGGACCAGGGCTACGAGCAGTACTTC. Protein sequence: CASGDQGYEQYF.

V and J are TRBV5-5 and TRBJ2-1, with 12 bases fitting TRBD2. V lost 4 bases, J lost 2 bases, and 7 bases stayed unmatched. Per germline, CDR1 SGHKS and CDR2 YYEKEE (reference sequence). This CDR3 spans 17 amino acids. The CDR3 reads CASSPRLAGVPYNEQFF. The DNA of the CDR3 is TGTGCCAGCAGCCCCCGACTAGCGGGAGTTCCCTACAATGAGCAGTTCTTC.

V usage is TRBV2 and J usage is TRBJ1-5; the D is unclear. The germline V gene has CDR1 SNHLY and CDR2 FYNNEI. The CDR3 consists of 16 residues. V was cut by 0 bases and J by 5 bases, with 14 bases left in between. The CDR3: CASSEAEDAWHQPQHF. The CDR3, as DNA: TGTGCCAGCAGTGAAGCGGAGGACGCCTGGCATCAGCCCCAGCATTTT.

This chain links TRBV19 with TRBJ2-2, with D possibly TRBD1 on 5 matching bases. CDR1 is LNHDA, CDR2 SQIVND, per germline (reference sequence). This CDR3 is built from 16 residues. Trimming shortened V by 3 bases and J by 3 bases, and 14 bases separated the two germline ends. CDR3 DNA: TGTGCCAGTAGTATCGGGCAGGGTGGGCACACCGGGGAGCTGTTTTTT. As protein: CASSIGQGGHTGELFF.

V is TRBV5-6 and J is TRBJ2-2, with D uncertain. CDR1 and CDR2 from the germline V gene are SGHDT and YYEEEE. CDR3 length equals 13 residues. Deletions cut 3 bases from V and 4 bases from J, with 7 bases between. The DNA of the CDR3 is TGTGCCAGCAGCTCCGGGCTCACCGGGGAGCTGTTTTTT. Translated, it gives CASSSGLTGELFF.

The chain has TRBV13 and TRBJ1-1, with D unresolved. The germline gives CDR1 PRHDT, CDR2 FYEKMQ (reference sequence). Trimming pared 6 bases from V and 5 bases from J, leaving 16 bases between. The CDR3 runs to 14 residues. The chain's CDR3 is CASSEAVKLTEAFF. CDR3 in DNA: TGTGCCAGCAGTGAAGCTGTAAAACTGACTGAAGCTTTCTTT.

The chain joins TRBV4-2 to TRBJ2-5, with TRBD2 matching over 7 bases. This CDR3 comprises 14 residues. Unmatched junction bases numbered 13, after V lost 4 bases and J lost 11 bases. The germline CDR1 and CDR2 sequences are LGHNA and YNFKEQ. CDR3 residues: CASSPKTPTSAQYF. CDR3 coding DNA: TGTGCCAGCAGCCCAAAAACCCCCACTAGCGCACAGTACTTC.

Remarks on this clone: The sample carries other DNA sequences with the same CDR3. The V and J genes are TRBV5-6 and TRBJ2-7; possibly TRBD2 for D (6 bases). V lost 2 bases and J lost 3, with 12 bases in between. This CDR3 contains 14 residues. CDR1 and CDR2 from the germline V gene are SGHDT and YYEEEE. CDR3 coding DNA: TGTGCCAGCAGCTTAGGCGGGGATTTCTACGAGCAGTACTTC. It is translated as CASSLGGDFYEQYF.

This chain uses TRBV28 with TRBJ2-7, with TRBD1 identical over 12 bases. Germline lookup yields CDR1 MDHEN and CDR2 SYDVKM. Germline trimming cut 4 bases from V and 7 bases from J; bases unmatched to any gene: 8. CDR3 length equals 15 residues. The CDR3 loop reads CASSSPGQGAEEQYF. The CDR3 DNA sequence: TGTGCCAGCAGTTCCCCGGGACAGGGGGCGGAAGAGCAGTACTTC.

The V gene is TRBV10-1, the J gene TRBJ1-2; D gene ambiguous. Germline V CDR1 and CDR2: WNHNN, SYGVQD (reference sequence). This CDR3 has 13 residues. Trimming took off 3 bases at V and 8 bases at J, with 13 bases between the two ends. The CDR3 DNA follows: TGCGCCAGCAGTGACAGCACTCAAGGGGGCTACACCTTC. As protein: CASSDSTQGGYTF.

V and J are TRBV7-9 and TRBJ1-4; D remains ambiguous. Germline V gene sequence: CDR1 SEHNR, CDR2 FQNEAQ (reference sequence). Trimming stripped 1 base from V and 6 bases from J, with 9 bases between. This CDR3 is 14 amino acids long. CDR3: CASSLGGGDEKLFF. The DNA for the CDR3 is TGTGCCAGCAGCTTAGGGGGAGGCGATGAAAAACTGTTTTTT. Together with reference TRBV7-9 and TRBJ1-4, the CDR3 gives the full variable domain: DTGVSQNPRHKITKRGQNVTFRCDPISEHNRLYWYRQTLGQGPEFLTYFQNEAQLEKSRLLSDRFSAERPKGSFSTLEIQRTEQGDSAMYLCASSLGGGDEKLFFGSGTQLSVL.